Below are 26 T cell receptor beta chains sequenced from a single sample in a study of CD4 T cell repertoires in COVID-19. Sequencing used immunoSEQ multiplex PCR; TCRdb keeps in-frame clones, though not all of them. Of about 75,000 clones listed, about 83% are singletons. This material consisted of CD4+ T cells from peripheral blood, taken after recovery from COVID-19. Receptor source: a human donor who had COVID-19.

This sequence joins TRBV6-4 and TRBJ2-2, with 11 bases lining up with TRBD1. Germline V lookup: CDR1 MRHNA, CDR2 SNTAGT. Trimming took 8 bases from V and 6 from J; bases not matched to a gene: 5. This CDR3 has 14 residues. The CDR3 spells CASADRGRSGELFF. CDR3 bases: TGTGCCAGCGCGGACAGGGGGCGATCCGGGGAGCTGTTTTTT.

This clone was counted once. The rearrangement joins TRBV4-1 to TRBJ2-3; 12 positions match TRBD2. Germline V CDR1 and CDR2: MGHRA, YSYEKL. V lost 0 bases to trimming and J lost 1 base; unmatched junction nucleotides: 8. The CDR3 covers 19 residues. The CDR3 sequence is CASSQERRLAGDGTDTQYF. CDR3 sequence (DNA): TGCGCCAGCAGCCAAGAGAGGCGACTAGCGGGAGATGGCACAGATACGCAGTATTTT.

This clone came up once. This chain uses TRBV14 with TRBJ2-3; D unresolved. Trimming pared 0 bases from V and 0 bases from J, leaving 7 bases between. The CDR3 spans 15 residues. CDR1 is SGHDN, CDR2 FVKESK, per germline. This CDR3 is CASSQDRFSTDTQYF. In DNA, the CDR3 is TGTGCCAGCAGCCAAGATAGGTTTAGCACAGATACGCAGTATTTT. Drawing the rest from reference TRBV14 and TRBJ2-3, the complete variable domain is EAGVTQFPSHSVIEKGQTVTLRCDPISGHDNLYWYRRVMGKEIKFLLHFVKESKQDESGMPNNRFLAERTGGTYSTLKVQPAELEDSGVYFCASSQDRFSTDTQYFGPGTRLTVL.

This chain's CDR3 is CASSQAEGGYTF. The CDR3 DNA follows: TGTGCCAGCAGCCAAGCGGAAGGTGGCTACACCTTC. The chain couples TRBV3-1 (or the pseudogene TRBV3-2) to TRBJ1-2; D uncertain. Trimming took 1 base from V and 7 from J, leaving 7 bases between them. The germline CDR1 and CDR2 sequences are LGHDT and YNNKEL (reference sequence). CDR3 length equals 12 residues.

This sequence joins TRBV7-2 and TRBJ1-2, with a weak D call TRBD1 (5 bases). The germline V and J ends were trimmed by 3 bases and 6 bases, with 11 bases remaining between them. Germline CDR1 reads SGHTA; CDR2 reads FQGNSA. The CDR3 runs 13 residues. The CDR3 protein is CASSLGEVDGYTF. The CDR3 DNA reads TGTGCCAGCAGCTTGGGGGAGGTCGATGGCTACACCTTC.

In its sample, this clone was seen a few times. CDR3 nucleotides: TGCGCCAGCAGCTTGGCCTTGGATACCGGGGAGCTGTTTTTT. Translating it yields CASSLALDTGELFF. V and J are TRBV5-1 and TRBJ2-2; D is ambiguous. Per germline, CDR1 SGHRS and CDR2 YFSETQ. This CDR3 is built from 14 residues. V was clipped by 0 bases and J by 5 bases, with 8 bases between them.

This chain connects TRBV5-6 to TRBJ2-7; D is possibly TRBD1 (5 bases). Trimming took off 5 bases at V and 7 bases at J, with 22 bases between the two ends. Germline V gene sequence: CDR1 SGHDT, CDR2 YYEEEE. This CDR3 spans 15 amino acids. CDR3 sequence: CASSPPQGSSQEQYF. CDR3 nucleotides: TGTGCCAGCAGTCCCCCCCAGGGCTCCTCACAAGAGCAGTACTTC.

This clone was observed once. V is TRBV4-1 and J is TRBJ1-3; D unresolved. V lost 4 bases to trimming and J lost 4 bases, with 5 bases between them. CDR1 MGHRA and CDR2 YSYEKL come from the germline V gene. There are 12 residues in the CDR3. CDR3 in amino acids: CASSLEGNTIYF. In DNA, the CDR3 is TGCGCCAGCAGCCTCGAGGGAAACACCATATATTTT.

This sequence joins TRBV19 and TRBJ1-1, with 8 bases lining up with TRBD1. Germline V CDR1 and CDR2: LNHDA, SQIVND (reference sequence). The V gene end was trimmed by 8 bases and the J gene end by 0 bases; junction bases not matched to a gene: 5. This CDR3 comprises 14 residues. CDR3: CASYQGALNTEAFF. The CDR3 bases are TGTGCCAGTTACCAGGGGGCATTGAACACTGAAGCTTTCTTT.

The table lists this clone with a count of one. The chain recombines TRBV3-1 (or the pseudogene TRBV3-2) with TRBJ2-3; no clear D. V was shortened by 1 base and J by 6 bases, with 14 bases between the two germline ends. Germline V gene sequence: CDR1 LGHDT, CDR2 YNNKEL (reference sequence). The CDR3 consists of 15 residues. The CDR3: CASSQAGTLGDTQYF. In nucleotides, the CDR3 is TGTGCCAGCAGCCAAGCGGGTACGCTCGGGGATACGCAGTATTTT.

The chain is built from TRBV28 and TRBJ1-3, with D hard to call. V dropped 6 bases and J dropped 3 bases, with 3 bases sitting between them. Germline assignment: CDR1 MDHEN and CDR2 SYDVKM. This CDR3 region has 11 residues. The CDR3 here is CASRNGNTIYF. The CDR3 DNA reads TGTGCCAGCAGAAATGGAAACACCATATATTTT.

About this clone: A read error may account for a junction end that differs from germline. The chain couples TRBV7-9 to TRBJ1-1, with D hard to call. The germline V gene has CDR1 SEHNR and CDR2 FQNEAQ (reference sequence). This CDR3 is built from 11 residues. The CDR3 protein is CAITIGGRFSF. The CDR3 DNA is TGTGCCATAACTATAGGCGGGCGTTTTAGTTTT.

The V call is TRBV9, the J call TRBJ1-4; D might be TRBD1 (5 bases). The CDR3 is 17 residues long. Trimming removed 4 bases from V and 5 bases from J, with 21 bases in between. CDR1 and CDR2 from the germline V gene are SGDLS and YYNGEE. The DNA for the CDR3 is TGTGCCAGCAGCTCCGGGGAGGGGCAGGTCCTCAATGAAAAACTGTTTTTT. It translates to CASSSGEGQVLNEKLFF.

The chain combines TRBV18 with TRBJ1-1; no reliable D call. V was trimmed by 2 bases and J by 4 bases, leaving 8 bases between them. Germline-derived CDR1 and CDR2 are KGHSH and LQKENI. The CDR3 totals 13 residues. This chain's CDR3 is CASSPLTSTEAFF. CDR3 sequence (DNA): TGTGCCAGCTCACCATTAACGAGCACTGAAGCTTTCTTT.

The chain has TRBV6-6 and TRBJ1-2; D is undetermined. Trimming stripped 0 bases from V and 3 bases from J, with 5 bases between. The CDR3 has 13 residues. Germline lookup yields CDR1 MNHNY and CDR2 SVGAGI (reference sequence). The CDR3 DNA sequence: TGTGCCAGCAGTTACTCGAAAGACTATGGCTACACCTTC. It codes for CASSYSKDYGYTF.

V usage is TRBV18 and J usage is TRBJ2-1; 8 bases map to TRBD2. The junction had 8 bases not matched to a gene; V was cut back by 5 bases and J by 2 bases. Germline V lookup: CDR1 KGHSH, CDR2 LQKENI. The CDR3 totals 16 residues. The CDR3: CASSSELAVTYNEQFF. The CDR3 coding sequence is TGTGCCAGCTCATCCGAACTAGCGGTTACCTACAATGAGCAGTTCTTC.

The rearrangement joins TRBV28 to TRBJ1-6; TRBD1 matches 8 bases. In germline, CDR1 is MDHEN, CDR2 SYDVKM. The length of the CDR3 is 17 residues. V was clipped by 2 bases and J by 2 bases; unmatched bases: 5. The CDR3 region is CASSLGDRKTYNSPLHF. As DNA, the CDR3 is TGTGCCAGCAGTTTAGGGGACAGGAAGACCTATAATTCACCCCTCCACTTT.

This CDR3 is CASSLKILNTGELFF. The CDR3, as DNA: TGCGCCAGCAGCTTGAAAATATTAAACACCGGGGAGCTGTTTTTT. The chain employs TRBV5-1 and TRBJ2-2; D call uncertain. From germline, CDR1 is SGHRS and CDR2 YFSETQ. Trimming pared 1 base from V and 2 bases from J, leaving 9 bases between. The CDR3 covers 15 residues.

The rearrangement links TRBV5-1 to TRBJ1-5; D gene unclear. V was clipped by 0 bases and J by 9 bases, with 13 bases between them. The germline gives CDR1 SGHRS, CDR2 YFSETQ. The CDR3 has 14 residues. Here the CDR3 reads CASSLESVAGPQHF. CDR3 nucleotides: TGCGCCAGCAGCTTGGAATCCGTCGCGGGGCCCCAGCATTTT.

This clone was found once. V gene TRBV6-5 combines with J gene TRBJ1-2; a possible D gene is TRBD1 (6 bases). With 5 bases removed from V and 10 bases from J, the gap between germline ends came to 17 bases. Germline V gene sequence: CDR1 MNHEY, CDR2 SVGAGI. CDR3 length: 13 residues. The CDR3 coding sequence is TGTGCCAGCAGTCGACATGACAGGCTAGACTACACCTTC. This translates into CASSRHDRLDYTF.

The gene calls are TRBV19 and TRBJ1-3; TRBD1 agrees at 8 bases. From germline, CDR1 is LNHDA and CDR2 SQIVND (reference sequence). The V segment lost 6 bases and the J segment 0 bases; nucleotides outside the gene matches: 4. This CDR3 is 15 amino acids long. The CDR3 protein is CASSSGGDSGNTIYF. The CDR3 region has the DNA TGTGCCAGTAGCTCAGGGGGCGACTCTGGAAACACCATATATTTT.

This chain links TRBV7-9 with TRBJ2-5; maybe TRBD2 (6 bases). Germline assignment: CDR1 SEHNR and CDR2 FQNEAQ (reference sequence). With 5 bases removed from V and 1 base from J, the gap between germline ends came to 14 bases. The CDR3 totals 15 residues. The CDR3 bases are TGTGCCAGCAGCCTGGGGTCCGGGGGCCAAGAGACCCAGTACTTC. Translated: CASSLGSGGQETQYF.

Points on this clone: Other DNA sequences within the sample encode an identical CDR3. This chain connects TRBV5-1 to TRBJ2-4; D might be TRBD1 or TRBD2, each matching 6 bases. Germline CDR1 reads SGHRS; CDR2 reads YFSETQ. This CDR3 spans 15 amino acids. V shed 0 bases and J shed 3 bases, with 10 bases lying between them. Here the CDR3 reads CASSLGGAGKNIQYF. The CDR3 DNA reads TGCGCCAGCAGCTTGGGGGGGGCTGGCAAAAACATTCAGTACTTC. Based on the CDR3 plus reference TRBV5-1 and TRBJ2-4, the full variable domain is KAGVTQTPRYLIKTRGQQVTLSCSPISGHRSVSWYQQTPGQGLQFLFEYFSETQRNKGNFPGRFSGRQFSNSRSEMNVSTLELGDSALYLCASSLGGAGKNIQYFGAGTRLSVL.

This sequence joins TRBV11-2 and TRBJ2-5, with D maybe TRBD1 (5 bases). Germline CDR1 is SGHAT and CDR2 is FQNNGV. CDR3 length: 14 amino acids. Trimming stripped 1 base from V and 4 bases from J, with 10 bases between. This CDR3 is CASSLGGAGETQYF. The CDR3 DNA reads TGTGCCAGCAGCTTAGGTGGGGCAGGAGAGACCCAGTACTTC.

The J gene is TRBJ1-3, the V gene TRBV7-2; D perhaps matches TRBD1 (6 bases). CDR3 length equals 14 residues. Between the trimmed V and J ends, which lost 5 bases and 4 bases, there was a span of 12 bases. Germline values: CDR1 SGHTA, CDR2 FQGNSA. CDR3 DNA sequence: TGTGCCAGCAGCCCCGGGACAAAAGGAAACACCATATATTTT. Amino acid sequence: CASSPGTKGNTIYF.

This clone has a handful of counts. The chain is built from TRBV5-1 and TRBJ2-7; 11 bases agree with TRBD1. Germline CDR1 reads SGHRS; CDR2 reads YFSETQ. Trimming took 3 bases from V and 5 from J; bases not matched to a gene: 7. The CDR3 covers 15 residues. The CDR3 nucleotides read TGCGCCAGCAGCTCACCGGGACAGGGGGTCGACGAGCAGTACTTC. Amino acids: CASSSPGQGVDEQYF.